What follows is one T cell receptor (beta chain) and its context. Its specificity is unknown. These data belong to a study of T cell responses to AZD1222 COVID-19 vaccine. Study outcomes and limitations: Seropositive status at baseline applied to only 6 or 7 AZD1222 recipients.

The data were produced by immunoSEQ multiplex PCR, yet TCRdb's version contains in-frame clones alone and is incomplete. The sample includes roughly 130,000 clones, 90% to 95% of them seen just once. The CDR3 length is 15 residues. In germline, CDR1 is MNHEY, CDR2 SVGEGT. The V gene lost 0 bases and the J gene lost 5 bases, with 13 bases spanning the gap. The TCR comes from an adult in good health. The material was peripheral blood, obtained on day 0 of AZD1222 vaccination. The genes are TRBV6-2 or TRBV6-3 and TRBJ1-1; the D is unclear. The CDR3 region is CASSYSTLVGTEAFF. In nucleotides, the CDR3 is TGTGCCAGCAGTTACTCGACCCTTGTGGGGACTGAAGCTTTCTTT.